Below, 4 T cell receptor beta chains from the same sample are listed, as sequenced in a study of cytomegalovirus exposure and HLA in healthy donors. Use of 60 Vbeta and 13 Jbeta primers characterized the PCR. The assay was immunoSEQ multiplex PCR, and TCRdb's table has in-frame clones only and misses some. The table for this sample gives around 53,000 clones. Specimen: PBMCs. The origin of the receptors is a woman in her 30s in good health and CMV-seropositive.

The chain links TRBV5-4 to TRBJ1-2; maybe TRBD1 (6 bases). Germline lookup yields CDR1 SGHNT and CDR2 YYREEE (reference sequence). The V gene lost 4 bases and the J gene lost 4 bases, with 14 bases spanning the gap. The CDR3 is 14 residues long. CDR3 amino acids: CASSPRTAAYGYTF. The CDR3 coding sequence is TGTGCCAGCAGCCCAAGGACAGCCGCCTATGGCTACACCTTC.

The chain joins TRBV5-1 to TRBJ2-3, with 7 nucleotides matching TRBD2. The V segment lost 7 bases and the J segment 0 bases; nucleotides outside the gene matches: 8. Per the germline V gene, CDR1 is SGHRS and CDR2 is YFSETQ. The CDR3 runs 15 residues. CDR3 region: CASSYSGKSTDTQYF. Written as DNA, the CDR3 is TGCGCCAGCTCGTACAGCGGGAAGAGCACAGATACGCAGTATTTT. Looking up the rest from reference TRBV5-1 and TRBJ2-3 gives the full variable domain: KAGVTQTPRYLIKTRGQQVTLSCSPISGHRSVSWYQQTPGQGLQFLFEYFSETQRNKGNFPGRFSGRQFSNSRSEMNVSTLELGDSALYLCASSYSGKSTDTQYFGPGTRLTVL.

The chain carries TRBV5-1 and TRBJ2-7; 14 bases are a match to TRBD2. The germline V gene has CDR1 SGHRS and CDR2 YFSETQ. This CDR3 has 17 amino acids. V lost 0 bases and J lost 4; bases outside the gene matches: 6. The DNA of the CDR3 is TGCGCCAGCAGCTTGGTCCTCGGGACTAGCGGGGGTTACGAGCAGTACTTC. Encoded protein: CASSLVLGTSGGYEQYF.

J is TRBJ2-7 and V is TRBV9; maybe TRBD2 (5 bases). V lost 0 bases and J 3 bases, leaving 10 bases between the germline ends. Germline CDR1 and CDR2: SGDLS and YYNGEE. The CDR3 has 14 amino acids. This CDR3 reads CASSVVGNDYEQYF. The CDR3 DNA is TGTGCCAGCAGCGTAGTCGGGAACGACTACGAGCAGTACTTC.